These 22 T cell receptor beta chains came from one sample sequenced in a study of OX40 agonist ivuxolimab in advanced cancers. Profiled with immunoSEQ multiplex PCR; TCRdb holds only in-frame clones, not every one. There are tens of thousands of clones in the sample; roughly 87% occur only once, and about 2.7% lies in the top ten. The sample in question was CD4+ or CD8+ T cells sorted from blood, obtained in a trial of the OX40 agonist ivuxolimab. Receptors originate from an adult with an advanced solid tumor such as melanoma, head and neck, liver or kidney cancer.

V usage is TRBV28 and J usage is TRBJ1-4; possible D gene TRBD1, 5 bases. Trimming removed 4 bases from V and 11 bases from J, with 20 bases in between. CDR1 is MDHEN and CDR2 is SYDVKM in the germline V gene. This CDR3 is 15 amino acids long. The CDR3 region has the DNA TGTGCCAGCAGTTCGTACCGGGACGTTTTGAGGAAACTGTTTTTT. This encodes CASSSYRDVLRKLFF.

The chain couples TRBV4-1 to TRBJ1-1, with D possibly TRBD1 on 5 matching bases. The germline CDR1 and CDR2 sequences are MGHRA and YSYEKL. The CDR3 covers 18 residues. V was trimmed by 4 bases and J by 1 base, leaving 22 bases between them. The CDR3 coding sequence is TGCGCCAGCAGCCTTGCGGTGGGGCGGCGAGATTGGAACACTGAAGCTTTCTTT. This encodes CASSLAVGRRDWNTEAFF.

The CDR3 sequence: CASSLSNGNQPQHF. Here the CDR3 DNA reads TGTGCCAGCAGCTTGTCAAATGGCAATCAGCCCCAGCATTTT. The V and J genes are TRBV7-8 and TRBJ1-5; D gene uncertain. CDR1 is SGHVS, CDR2 FQNEAQ, per germline. V was shortened by 3 bases and J by 2 bases, with 8 bases between the two germline ends. The CDR3 consists of 14 residues.

This clone has more than one count but fewer than ten. CDR3: CASSEEHGHQPQHF. The DNA for the CDR3 is TGTGCCAGCAGTGAAGAACACGGCCATCAGCCCCAGCATTTT. The chain joins TRBV25-1 to TRBJ1-5; D gene uncertain. Trimming shortened V by 2 bases and J by 5 bases, and 10 bases separated the two germline ends. The CDR3 length is 14 residues. Germline-derived CDR1 and CDR2 are MGHDK and SYGVNS.

The V gene is TRBV28, the J gene TRBJ2-5; D is perhaps TRBD1 or TRBD2 (5 bases each). The CDR3 is 13 residues long. Germline-derived CDR1 and CDR2 are MDHEN and SYDVKM. V was clipped by 4 bases and J by 5 bases, with 11 bases between them. The CDR3 DNA is TGTGCCAGCAGTTCTCCGGGGACGGAGACCCAGTACTTC. Translating it yields CASSSPGTETQYF. The full variable domain, with the rest looked up from reference TRBV28 and TRBJ2-5, is DVKVTQSSRYLVKRTGEKVFLECVQDMDHENMFWYRQDPGLGLRLIYFSYDVKMKEKGDIPEGYSVSREKKERFSLILESASTNQTSMYLCASSSPGTETQYFGPGTRLLVL.

The chain joins TRBV7-9 to TRBJ2-2; 10 positions agree with TRBD1. The germline V gene has CDR1 SEHNR and CDR2 FQNEAQ (reference sequence). The CDR3 loop spans 15 amino acids. With V trimmed by 5 bases and J by 1 base, 1 base remained unmatched. In nucleotides, the CDR3 is TGTGCCAGCAGCAGGGACAGGGGGAACACCGGGGAGCTGTTTTTT. Encoded protein: CASSRDRGNTGELFF.

The rearrangement joins TRBV4-3 to TRBJ1-4; D might be TRBD1 (5 bases). The CDR3 consists of 13 residues. From germline, CDR1 is LGHNA and CDR2 YSLEER. Trimming took 4 bases from V and 8 from J, leaving 11 bases between them. The CDR3 DNA follows: TGCGCCAGCAGCCTCCGGGACGGAGAAAAACTGTTTTTT. Translation: CASSLRDGEKLFF.

The rearrangement uses TRBV6-6 and TRBJ2-7; D not certain. V shed 4 bases and J shed 1 base, with 14 bases lying between them. The CDR3 has 15 residues. Germline V gene lookup returns CDR1 MNHNY and CDR2 SVGAGI (reference sequence). As DNA, the CDR3 is TGTGCCAGCAGTTCGGAGTTCGTACGATCCTACGAGCAGTACTTC. This sequence encodes CASSSEFVRSYEQYF.

As to this clone: Other DNA sequences in the sample encode the same CDR3. The V call is TRBV9, the J call TRBJ1-6, with 7 nucleotides matching TRBD1. The CDR3 loop spans 13 amino acids. V lost 3 bases to trimming and J lost 7 bases; unmatched junction nucleotides: 1. Germline V CDR1 and CDR2: SGDLS, YYNGEE. The CDR3 DNA is TGTGCCAGCAGCGCGACAGGGAATTCACCCCTCCACTTT. It yields the protein CASSATGNSPLHF.

CDR3 sequence reads: CASSYSQVAGSGEKLFF. Here the CDR3 DNA reads TGTGCCAGCAGCTACTCTCAGGTGGCAGGGTCGGGTGAAAAACTGTTTTTT. The chain uses TRBV7-9 and TRBJ1-4, with a weak D call TRBD1 (5 bases). Germline assignment: CDR1 SEHNR and CDR2 FQNEAQ (reference sequence). Trimming took off 4 bases at V and 7 bases at J, with 22 bases between the two ends. This CDR3 is 17 amino acids long. Based on the CDR3 plus reference TRBV7-9 and TRBJ1-4, the full variable domain is DTGVSQNPRHKITKRGQNVTFRCDPISEHNRLYWYRQTLGQGPEFLTYFQNEAQLEKSRLLSDRFSAERPKGSFSTLEIQRTEQGDSAMYLCASSYSQVAGSGEKLFFGSGTQLSVL.

This chain connects TRBV9 to TRBJ2-6; D unresolved. The CDR3 runs 17 residues. CDR1 and CDR2 (germline): SGDLS, YYNGEE. V lost 0 bases and J 4 bases, leaving 14 bases between the germline ends. CDR3 sequence reads: CASSVEDLGIGANVLTF. CDR3 sequence (DNA): TGTGCCAGCAGCGTAGAGGATCTCGGCATCGGGGCCAACGTCCTGACTTTC.

By sample fraction, this clone is medium-sized. The chain recombines TRBV28 with TRBJ2-7; D call uncertain. CDR1 and CDR2 (germline): MDHEN, SYDVKM. V lost 2 bases to trimming and J lost 2 bases, with 13 bases between them. The CDR3 covers 15 residues. The CDR3 DNA follows: TGTGCCAGCAGTTTAAGTTTTCACATACCCTACGAGCAGTACTTC. Protein sequence: CASSLSFHIPYEQYF. Full variable domain (missing parts from reference TRBV28 and TRBJ2-7): DVKVTQSSRYLVKRTGEKVFLECVQDMDHENMFWYRQDPGLGLRLIYFSYDVKMKEKGDIPEGYSVSREKKERFSLILESASTNQTSMYLCASSLSFHIPYEQYFGPGTRLTVT.

The chain's CDR3 is CASRGYSSSYNEQFF. CDR3 nucleotide sequence: TGTGCCAGCAGGGGATACAGCAGCTCCTACAATGAGCAGTTCTTC. The V call is TRBV11-3, the J call TRBJ2-1; unclear D gene. V was shortened by 6 bases and J by 0 bases, with 12 bases between the two germline ends. The V gene's germline CDR1 is SGHNT and CDR2 YENEEA. This CDR3 has 15 residues.

This chain connects TRBV28 to TRBJ2-3, with D unresolved. Germline values: CDR1 MDHEN, CDR2 SYDVKM. The CDR3 has 14 amino acids. The V gene lost 7 bases and the J gene lost 1 base, with 12 bases spanning the gap. The CDR3 nucleotides read TGTGCCAGCACCTCGCGGCTTCGCACAGATACGCAGTATTTT. Amino acids: CASTSRLRTDTQYF.

The V gene is TRBV5-4, the J gene TRBJ2-2; TRBD1 matches 9 bases. Germline CDR1 and CDR2: SGHNT and YYREEE (reference sequence). The CDR3 sequence is 15 residues long. V lost 4 bases to trimming and J lost 6 bases; unmatched junction nucleotides: 7. The CDR3 DNA is TGTGCCAGCAGCAAGGACAGGGGTAATGCCGGGGAGCTGTTTTTT. Its protein is CASSKDRGNAGELFF.

The chain is built from TRBV28 and TRBJ1-5, with 7 bases lining up with TRBD1. V lost 4 bases, J lost 4 bases, and 7 bases stayed unmatched. Germline CDR1 and CDR2: MDHEN and SYDVKM. The CDR3 is made up of 15 amino acids. The CDR3 DNA follows: TGTGCCAGCAGTTACCAGACAGGGAGAAATCAGCCCCAGCATTTT. It translates to CASSYQTGRNQPQHF.

The gene calls are TRBV30 and TRBJ2-7; the D call may be TRBD1 or TRBD2 (5 bases each). Germline V gives CDR1 GTSNPN, CDR2 SVGIG (reference sequence). CDR3 size: 14 residues. V lost 0 bases, J lost 7 bases, and 16 bases lay in between. The CDR3: CAWSVQVGEREQYF. The CDR3 DNA follows: TGTGCCTGGAGTGTACAGGTTGGGGAGAGGGAGCAGTACTTC.

The J gene is TRBJ2-3, the V gene TRBV7-2; D is possibly TRBD1 (6 bases). The CDR3 runs 14 residues. Per the germline V gene, CDR1 is SGHTA and CDR2 is FQGNSA. V dropped 0 bases and J dropped 5 bases, with 9 bases sitting between them. The CDR3 loop is CASSLAGGLDTQYF. The CDR3 region has the DNA TGTGCCAGCAGCTTAGCAGGGGGTTTAGATACGCAGTATTTT. Using reference TRBV7-2 and TRBJ2-3 for the parts outside the CDR3, the full variable domain is GAGVSQSPSNKVTEKGKDVELRCDPISGHTALYWYRQSLGQGLEFLIYFQGNSAPDKSGLPSDRFSAERTGGSVSTLTIQRTQQEDSAVYLCASSLAGGLDTQYFGPGTRLTVL.

The rearrangement uses TRBV7-9 and TRBJ2-3; TRBD2 matches 8 bases. The CDR3 spans 14 residues. Germline V lookup: CDR1 SEHNR, CDR2 FQNEAQ (reference sequence). Trimming cost V 3 bases and J 2 bases; bases outside gene matches: 1. The CDR3 nucleotides are TGTGCCAGCAGCTTGCGGGGGGACACAGATACGCAGTATTTT. Protein: CASSLRGDTDTQYF.

This clone was seen a few times. The chain is built from TRBV19 and TRBJ1-5, with D hard to call. The V end was cut by 3 bases, the J end by 5 bases, with 8 bases between. The germline V gene has CDR1 LNHDA and CDR2 SQIVND (reference sequence). The CDR3 has 13 amino acids. The CDR3 loop reads CASSITPDQPQHF. In nucleotides, the CDR3 is TGTGCCAGTAGTATTACACCGGATCAGCCCCAGCATTTT. The complete variable domain, with remaining parts taken from reference TRBV19 and TRBJ1-5, reads DGGITQSPKYLFRKEGQNVTLSCEQNLNHDAMYWYRQDPGQGLRLIYYSQIVNDFQKGDIAEGYSVSREKKESFPLTVTSAQKNPTAFYLCASSITPDQPQHFGDGTRLSIL.

This chain joins TRBV5-6 and TRBJ2-2; D gene uncertain. V shed 3 bases and J shed 2 bases, with 17 bases lying between them. The germline CDR1 and CDR2 sequences are SGHDT and YYEEEE. The CDR3 is 17 amino acids. The CDR3 DNA is TGTGCCAGCAGCTCCCTCCAGCAACGGCCAAACACCGGGGAGCTGTTTTTT. This codes for CASSSLQQRPNTGELFF.

The J gene is TRBJ1-2, the V gene TRBV19; 7 positions agree with TRBD1. CDR3 size: 13 residues. After removal of 3 bases from V and 4 bases from J, the junction contained 2 bases not matched to a gene. The germline V gene encodes CDR1 LNHDA and CDR2 SQIVND (reference sequence). The chain's CDR3 is CASSMGQFYGYTF. Here the CDR3 DNA reads TGTGCCAGTAGTATGGGACAGTTCTATGGCTACACCTTC. Supplemented by reference TRBV19 and TRBJ1-2, the full variable domain reads DGGITQSPKYLFRKEGQNVTLSCEQNLNHDAMYWYRQDPGQGLRLIYYSQIVNDFQKGDIAEGYSVSREKKESFPLTVTSAQKNPTAFYLCASSMGQFYGYTFGSGTRLTVV.